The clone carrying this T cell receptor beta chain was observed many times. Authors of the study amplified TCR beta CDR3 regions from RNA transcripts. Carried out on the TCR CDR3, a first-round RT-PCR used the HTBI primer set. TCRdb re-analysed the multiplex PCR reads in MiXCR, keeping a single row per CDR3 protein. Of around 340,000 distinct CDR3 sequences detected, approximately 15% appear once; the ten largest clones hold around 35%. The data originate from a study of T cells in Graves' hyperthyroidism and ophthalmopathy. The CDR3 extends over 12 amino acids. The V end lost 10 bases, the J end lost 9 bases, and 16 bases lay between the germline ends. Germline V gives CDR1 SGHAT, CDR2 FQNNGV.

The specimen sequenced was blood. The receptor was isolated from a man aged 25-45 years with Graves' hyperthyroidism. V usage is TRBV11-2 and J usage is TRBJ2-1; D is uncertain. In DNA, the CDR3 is TGTGCCACCCGTATTGGCCGCCTTGAGCAGTTCTTC. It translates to CATRIGRLEQFF.